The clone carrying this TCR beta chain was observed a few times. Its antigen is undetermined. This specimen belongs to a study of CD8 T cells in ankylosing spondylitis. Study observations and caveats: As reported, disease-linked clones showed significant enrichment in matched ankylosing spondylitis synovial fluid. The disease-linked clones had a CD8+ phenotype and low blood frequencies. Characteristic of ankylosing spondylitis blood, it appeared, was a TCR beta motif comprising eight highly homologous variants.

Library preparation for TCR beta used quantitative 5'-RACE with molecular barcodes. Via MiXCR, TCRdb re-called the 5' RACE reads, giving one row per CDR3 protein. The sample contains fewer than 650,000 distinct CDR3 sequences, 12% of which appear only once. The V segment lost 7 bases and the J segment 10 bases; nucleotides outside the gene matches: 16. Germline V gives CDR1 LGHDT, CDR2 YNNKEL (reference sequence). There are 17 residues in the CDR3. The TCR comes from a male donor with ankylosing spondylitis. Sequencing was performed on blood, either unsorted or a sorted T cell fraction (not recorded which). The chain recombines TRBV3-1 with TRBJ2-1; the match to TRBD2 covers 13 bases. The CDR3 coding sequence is TGTGCCAGCACCCTGAGGCGACTAGCGGGAGGCCCGGAGGAGCAGTTCTTC. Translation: CASTLRRLAGGPEEQFF.